This T cell receptor beta chain appears in the sequencing data of a study of T cell repertoires in cytomegalovirus infection. Study details: CMV infection and matching HLA type were both indicated by public TCR beta signatures.

Looked up from germline, CDR1 is SGHVS and CDR2 is FQNEAQ. There are 17 residues in the CDR3. Note on this clonotype: Its antigen is not known. This clone may be a read error of a much larger clone one base away.

Study-wide findings and caveats: Dominating the ex vivo response were HLA-C-restricted CMV-specific TCR beta clonotypes.

A single record per CDR3 protein comes from TCRdb applying MiXCR to the reads. The data show 110,000 or so distinct CDR3 sequences, about 30% seen once. The rearrangement uses TRBV7-8 and TRBJ2-2; tentatively, D is TRBD1 (6 bases). The sample here was CD8+ T cells from cultured PBMCs, taken from culture after CMV antigen stimulation. This TCR came from a human donor in good health (CMV status not recorded). Some clones in this sample may be carry-over from other donors' samples. The CDR3 sequence is CTSSLVPGERFTGELFF. In DNA, the CDR3 is TGTACCAGCAGCTTAGTTCCAGGGGAGCGTTTCACCGGGGAGCTGTTTTTT.